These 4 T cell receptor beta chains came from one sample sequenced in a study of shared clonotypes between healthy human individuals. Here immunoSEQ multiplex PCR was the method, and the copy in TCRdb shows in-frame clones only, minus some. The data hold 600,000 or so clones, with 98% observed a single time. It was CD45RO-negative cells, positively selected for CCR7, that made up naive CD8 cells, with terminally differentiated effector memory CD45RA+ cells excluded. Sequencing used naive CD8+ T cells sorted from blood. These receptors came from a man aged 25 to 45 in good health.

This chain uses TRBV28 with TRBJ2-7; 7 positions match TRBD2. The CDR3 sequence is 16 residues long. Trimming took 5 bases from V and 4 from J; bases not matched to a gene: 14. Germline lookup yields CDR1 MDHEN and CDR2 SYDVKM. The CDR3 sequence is CASSVGEGPSAYEQYF. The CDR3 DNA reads TGTGCCAGCAGTGTCGGGGAGGGCCCATCTGCTTACGAGCAGTACTTC.

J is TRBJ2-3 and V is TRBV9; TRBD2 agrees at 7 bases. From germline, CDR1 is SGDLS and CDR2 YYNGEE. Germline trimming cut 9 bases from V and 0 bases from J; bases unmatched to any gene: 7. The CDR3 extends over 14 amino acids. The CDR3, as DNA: TGTGCCACCTCAGAGCGGGATAGCACAGATACGCAGTATTTT. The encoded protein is CATSERDSTDTQYF.

DNA of the CDR3: TGCGCCAGCAGCTTAAGGACAGCCCAAGAGACCCAGTACTTC. This gives the protein CASSLRTAQETQYF. V usage is TRBV5-1 and J usage is TRBJ2-5; tentatively, D is TRBD1 (6 bases). The CDR3 covers 14 residues. Trimming left V 2 bases short and J 1 base short, with 9 bases between. Germline assignment: CDR1 SGHRS and CDR2 YFSETQ.

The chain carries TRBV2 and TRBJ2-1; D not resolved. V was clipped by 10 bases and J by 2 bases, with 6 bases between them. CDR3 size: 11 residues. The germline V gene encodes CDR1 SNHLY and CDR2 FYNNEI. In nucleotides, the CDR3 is TGTGCCATCAAGACCTACAATGAGCAGTTCTTC. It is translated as CAIKTYNEQFF.